This record covers a single TCR beta chain. Many counts were recorded for this clonotype. The specificity of this receptor is unknown. No qualities accompany the bases; no much larger clone lies one base away. The entry originates in a study of T cell repertoires in cytomegalovirus infection (dated by TCRdb to the late 2010s). A note on the overall study: Because public TCR beta signatures pointed to carriage of CMV infection together with the matching HLA type, the HLA type of each donor mattered for the analysis. Findings and caveats that apply to the study as a whole: The ex vivo response was dominated by HLA-C-restricted CMV-specific TCR beta clonotypes, which also provided the single most frequent clonotype in two of eight donors. Carriers of CMV infection plus the relevant HLA type were discriminated by the cumulative frequency of public TCR beta family members in the study cohort and in an independent approximately 400-donor cohort.

V loses 7 bases of germline sequence and J loses 1 base, and the interval between the two ends is 14 bases. Via the germline V gene, CDR1 is SGHTA and CDR2 FQGNSA. The CDR3, from cysteine to phenylalanine, totals 14 residues. CDR3 DNA only is kept here, 42 bases in frame from base 1. The reads were generated on an Illumina HiSeq 1500. TCRdb applied fastp at Q25 and MiXCR to the public reads, then kept only in-frame beta chains. Rows are combined by CDR3 protein, so each entry shows the most common genes and DNA. Recorded for this sample are 450,000 to 650,000 distinct CDR3 sequences; 26% of them occurred a single time. The ten largest clones add up to less than 15% of the sample.

The chain is made from TRBV7-2 and TRBJ2-7; the D gene is unclear. Source material: PBMCs. This clonotype was sampled from a human donor in good health (CMV status not recorded). Some clones in this sample may be carry-over from other donors' samples. The CDR3 region: CASTFLAESYEQYF. In nucleotides, the sequence is TGTGCCAGCACCTTTTTGGCGGAGTCCTACGAGCAGTACTTC.